One sample yielded the 18 T cell receptor beta chains listed below, sequenced in a study of cytomegalovirus exposure and HLA in healthy donors. It was with 60 Vbeta and 13 Jbeta primers that the PCR ran. Generated by immunoSEQ multiplex PCR, the TCRdb table keeps only in-frame clones and is missing some. The sample consists of roughly 120,000 clones, approximately 71% of them appearing once. Source material: PBMCs. Receptors were obtained from a man aged 40-50 years in good health and CMV-seronegative.

The CDR3 bases are TGTGCCAGCTCACCTGAAGGGGTTAACTATGGCTACACCTTC. It specifies CASSPEGVNYGYTF. This chain joins TRBV18 and TRBJ1-2; a weak D match, TRBD1 (5 bases). This CDR3 has 14 residues. CDR1 KGHSH and CDR2 LQKENI come from the germline V gene. Trimming took 3 bases from V and 1 from J, leaving 9 bases between them.

The chain has TRBV2 and TRBJ2-6, with a possible D match to TRBD1 (6 bases). The CDR3 is 14 residues long. V lost 11 bases to trimming and J lost 1 base, with 12 bases between them. CDR1 and CDR2 from the germline V gene are SNHLY and FYNNEI. DNA of the CDR3: TGTGCCTCCAGGGGTTGGTCTGGGGCCAACGTCCTGACTTTC. It yields the protein CASRGWSGANVLTF.

At least ten counts were recorded for this clone. J is TRBJ1-4 and V is TRBV19, with D perhaps TRBD1 (6 bases). V was trimmed by 3 bases and J by 3 bases, leaving 14 bases between them. The CDR3 loop spans 16 amino acids. Germline-derived CDR1 and CDR2 are LNHDA and SQIVND (reference sequence). The CDR3 region has the DNA TGTGCCAGTAGTATTCTCAGGGGAACGGCTAATGAAAAACTGTTTTTT. Translated: CASSILRGTANEKLFF.

The chain couples TRBV11-1 to TRBJ2-7; tentatively, D is TRBD2 (7 bases). Per the germline V gene, CDR1 is SGHAT and CDR2 is FQDESV (reference sequence). CDR3 length: 16 amino acids. Deletions cut 0 bases from V and 6 bases from J, with 18 bases between. The CDR3 DNA reads as TGTGCCAGCAGCTTAGCCCGGGGGGCCCCCTCCAGCGAGCAGTACTTC. Its protein product is CASSLARGAPSSEQYF.

The rearrangement uses TRBV5-6 and TRBJ1-1; 11 bases line up with TRBD1. Germline CDR1 SGHDT, CDR2 YYEEEE. The V and J ends lost 4 bases and 5 bases, in that order; junction bases with no gene match: 7. This CDR3 comprises 15 residues. This CDR3 is CASSPPRDRGTEAFF. Written as DNA, the CDR3 is TGTGCCAGCAGCCCGCCCCGGGACAGGGGGACTGAAGCTTTCTTT.

J is TRBJ2-7 and V is TRBV4-2; tentative D call: TRBD1 (6 bases). The V end lost 5 bases, the J end lost 2 bases, and 19 bases lay between the germline ends. The CDR3 consists of 16 residues. Looked up from germline, CDR1 is LGHNA and CDR2 is YNFKEQ. The CDR3 reads CASSYGYRDITYEQYF. The CDR3 coding sequence is TGTGCCAGCAGCTACGGATACCGGGACATCACCTACGAGCAGTACTTC.

The gene calls are TRBV7-9 and TRBJ2-3; D is possibly TRBD2 (5 bases). V shed 2 bases and J shed 0 bases, with 12 bases lying between them. In germline, CDR1 is SEHNR, CDR2 FQNEAQ (reference sequence). The CDR3 consists of 16 residues. CDR3 coding DNA: TGTGCCAGCAGCTTACCCCAGGAGGTCAGCACAGATACGCAGTATTTT. Amino acid sequence: CASSLPQEVSTDTQYF.

The genes are TRBV4-1 and TRBJ2-1; possible D gene TRBD2, 7 bases. Germline lookup yields CDR1 MGHRA and CDR2 YSYEKL. The CDR3 consists of 20 residues. Trimming removed 4 bases at V and 8 bases at J, with 33 bases between. The CDR3 nucleotides are TGCGCCAGCAGCCGAGGCGAGGGGGGGTCCCGCTTCACAAAGCCTTATGAGCAGTTCTTC. Its translation is CASSRGEGGSRFTKPYEQFF.

This clone appeared once. J is TRBJ1-6 and V is TRBV4-3; D possibly corresponds to TRBD1 (5 bases). The CDR3 sequence is 17 residues long. Germline CDR1 is LGHNA and CDR2 is YSLEER. Trimming cost V 0 bases and J 5 bases, with 14 bases left between them. The CDR3 DNA reads as TGCGCCAGCAGCCAAGAGCATCCGGACATCAATAATTCACCCCTCCACTTT. It specifies CASSQEHPDINNSPLHF.

The J gene is TRBJ1-1, the V gene TRBV5-6, with TRBD1 matching over 7 bases. Germline values: CDR1 SGHDT, CDR2 YYEEEE. The CDR3 has 14 amino acids. J lost 1 base, V lost 3 bases, and 3 bases had no gene match. The CDR3, as DNA: TGTGCCAGCAGCTACAGGGGTAGGAACACTGAAGCTTTCTTT. Protein product: CASSYRGRNTEAFF.

The chain uses TRBV6-5 and TRBJ1-2; TRBD1 is a possible D gene (5 bases). V lost 6 bases, J lost 4 bases, and 12 bases lay in between. Germline V gene lookup returns CDR1 MNHEY and CDR2 SVGAGI. The CDR3 sequence is 13 residues long. The CDR3 DNA follows: TGTGCCAGCAGAGCGGGGCGGATCTATGGCTACACCTTC. Its protein product is CASRAGRIYGYTF.

This clone came up once. This sequence joins TRBV5-1 and TRBJ1-1; 7 bases map to TRBD1. Germline lookup yields CDR1 SGHRS and CDR2 YFSETQ. J was trimmed by 4 bases and V by 0 bases; bases with no gene match: 6. This CDR3 region has 15 residues. The CDR3 spells CASSLGDRVLTEAFF. Written as DNA, the CDR3 is TGCGCCAGCAGCTTGGGTGACAGGGTGCTCACTGAAGCTTTCTTT.

The rearrangement links TRBV5-5 to TRBJ1-5; 10 nucleotides line up with TRBD1. The length of the CDR3 is 17 residues. Trimming took 4 bases from V and 2 from J; bases not matched to a gene: 9. Germline V lookup: CDR1 SGHKS, CDR2 YYEKEE (reference sequence). The CDR3 DNA reads as TGTGCCAGCAGCCCGGCTGCCGGGACAGGGGGCAATCAGCCCCAGCATTTT. This encodes CASSPAAGTGGNQPQHF.

This clone was seen a handful of times. The chain uses TRBV19 and TRBJ2-1; 9 bases align to TRBD1. This CDR3 is built from 15 residues. Germline CDR1 and CDR2: LNHDA and SQIVND (reference sequence). The V segment lost 5 bases and the J segment 5 bases; nucleotides outside the gene matches: 7. Here the CDR3 reads CASSQLGQGNNEQFF. CDR3 nucleotides: TGTGCCAGTAGTCAACTCGGACAGGGGAACAATGAGCAGTTCTTC.

The V gene is TRBV29-1, the J gene TRBJ2-2, with 8 bases aligning to TRBD1. This CDR3 contains 15 residues. Germline V gene lookup returns CDR1 SQVTM and CDR2 ANQGSEA. V gave up 6 bases and J gave up 0 bases; unmatched junction bases: 6. Here the CDR3 reads CSVPGTGTNTGELFF. In DNA form, the CDR3 reads TGCAGCGTGCCCGGGACAGGTACGAACACCGGGGAGCTGTTTTTT.

J is TRBJ2-1 and V is TRBV9, with TRBD2 as a possible D gene (7 bases). The germline V and J ends were trimmed by 0 bases and 4 bases, with 14 bases remaining between them. This CDR3 has 16 amino acids. Germline V gene sequence: CDR1 SGDLS, CDR2 YYNGEE. DNA of the CDR3: TGTGCCAGCAGCGTAGGTGGCGGGGGCCCATACAATGAGCAGTTCTTC. Translating it yields CASSVGGGGPYNEQFF. The full variable domain, its missing parts supplied by reference TRBV9 and TRBJ2-1, is DSGVTQTPKHLITATGQRVTLRCSPRSGDLSVYWYQQSLDQGLQFLIQYYNGEERAKGNILERFSAQQFPDLHSELNLSSLELGDSALYFCASSVGGGGPYNEQFFGPGTRLTVL.

The chain has TRBV7-2 and TRBJ2-3; perhaps TRBD2 as D (7 bases). V dropped 1 base and J dropped 6 bases, with 20 bases sitting between them. The CDR3 extends over 17 amino acids. Germline V lookup: CDR1 SGHTA, CDR2 FQGNSA. The CDR3 DNA is TGTGCCAGCAGCTTAGGGCCCAATGGGGGGGCAATGGATACGCAGTATTTT. Residues: CASSLGPNGGAMDTQYF.

V and J are TRBV7-9 and TRBJ1-5; D perhaps matches TRBD1 (5 bases). The CDR3 runs to 17 residues. V gave up 2 bases and J gave up 0 bases, with 14 bases separating them. In germline, CDR1 is SEHNR, CDR2 FQNEAQ (reference sequence). CDR3 nucleotide sequence: TGTGCCAGCAGCTTAACGTTGGGGGGATATAGCAATCAGCCCCAGCATTTT. Protein sequence: CASSLTLGGYSNQPQHF.